The source of this TCR beta chain is a study of regulatory T cells in long-lasting Graves disease. Study-level information: With positive TSH receptor antibodies and over 5 years of antithyroid drugs, Graves' disease was considered persistent.

Construction of the TCR beta libraries employed iRepertoire HTBI primers in conjunction with Arm-PCR of CDR3 regions. TCRdb fed the multiplex PCR reads into MiXCR, producing one record per CDR3 protein. The data hold almost 350,000 distinct CDR3 sequences, with about 18% observed a single time. This clonotype showed up just a few times. What it binds is not known. Trimming pared 1 base from V and 4 bases from J, leaving 10 bases between. The CDR3 runs 14 residues. CDR1 is SEHNR, CDR2 FQNEAQ, per germline (reference sequence). Study-level findings and limits: Between persistent patients, about 2,800 public clonotypes were shared, exceeding the 966 shared between new patients. Favored gene segments in persistent disease were TRBV28, TRBJ1-2 and TRBJ2-5.

Time point specified: persistent/refractory GD, antithyroid drugs over 5 years with positive TRAb. Following extraction of RNA from PBMCs, that RNA was used to make the TCR library. Patients met American Thyroid Association criteria for Graves' disease. The clonotype originates from a female donor with Graves disease. This chain uses TRBV7-9 with TRBJ1-1; no clear D gene. The source was peripheral blood mononuclear cells (PBMCs), collected when the disease was refractory, from a patient treated with antithyroid drugs. DNA for the CDR3: TGTGCCAGCAGCTTAGGGAGGGTTGGCACTGAAGCTTTCTTT. Protein: CASSLGRVGTEAFF. The complete variable domain, with remaining parts taken from reference TRBV7-9 and TRBJ1-1, reads DTGVSQNPRHKITKRGQNVTFRCDPISEHNRLYWYRQTLGQGPEFLTYFQNEAQLEKSRLLSDRFSAERPKGSFSTLEIQRTEQGDSAMYLCASSLGRVGTEAFFGQGTRLTVV.